The 3 T cell receptor beta chains below were found in one sample sequenced in a study of T cells in localized non-small cell lung cancer. Repertoires were generated with immunoSEQ multiplex PCR, while TCRdb's copy carries only in-frame clones and drops some. Here the sample spans about 1,700 clones, 29% being singletons. The sample was normal lung tissue next to the tumor, taken before any cancer treatment. Receptors originate from a woman aged 40 to 75 with stage III lung adenocarcinoma.

This chain uses TRBV7-5 with TRBJ2-1; the tabulated D call, TRBD2, remains unverified against the DNA. TRBV7-5 is assigned pseudogene status. The CDR3 covers 15 residues. DNA for the CDR3: TGTGCCAGCAGCTTAGACGGGAGCTCCTACAATGAGCAGTTCTTC. Residues: CASSLDGSSYNEQFF.

This rearrangement joins TRBV19 to TRBJ1-1; 8 nucleotides line up with TRBD1. The CDR3 consists of 16 residues. V lost 7 bases, J lost 1 base, and 11 bases stayed unmatched. Germline CDR1 LNHDA, CDR2 SQIVND (reference sequence). CDR3 loop: CASKPRRGTGNTEAFF. In DNA form, the CDR3 reads TGTGCCAGTAAACCCCGCAGGGGGACAGGGAACACTGAAGCTTTCTTT.

This clone was seen a few times. The rearrangement joins TRBV11-3 to TRBJ2-1, with a possible D match to TRBD2 (7 bases). Germline assignment: CDR1 SGHNT and CDR2 YENEEA. The CDR3 runs to 16 residues. V shed 2 bases and J shed 6 bases, with 17 bases lying between them. Here the CDR3 reads CASSLRGGAGGNEQFF. The DNA for the CDR3 is TGTGCCAGCAGCTTAAGGGGGGGGGCCGGAGGCAATGAGCAGTTCTTC.